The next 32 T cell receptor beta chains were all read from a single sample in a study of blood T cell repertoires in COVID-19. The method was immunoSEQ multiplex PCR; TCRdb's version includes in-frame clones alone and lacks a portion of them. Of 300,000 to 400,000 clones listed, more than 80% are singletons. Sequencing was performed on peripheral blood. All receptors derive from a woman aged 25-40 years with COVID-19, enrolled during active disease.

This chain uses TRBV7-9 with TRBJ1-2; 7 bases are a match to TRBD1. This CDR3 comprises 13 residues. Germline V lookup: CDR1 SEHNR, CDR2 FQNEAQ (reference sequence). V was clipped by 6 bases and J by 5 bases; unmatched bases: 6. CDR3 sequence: CASSHRDRYGYTF. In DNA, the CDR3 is TGTGCCAGCAGTCACCGGGACAGATATGGCTACACCTTC.

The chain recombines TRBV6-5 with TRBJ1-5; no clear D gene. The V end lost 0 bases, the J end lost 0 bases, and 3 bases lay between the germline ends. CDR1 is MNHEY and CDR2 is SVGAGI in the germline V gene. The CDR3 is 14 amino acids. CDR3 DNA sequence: TGTGCCAGCAGTTACTCTTATAGCAATCAGCCCCAGCATTTT. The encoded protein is CASSYSYSNQPQHF.

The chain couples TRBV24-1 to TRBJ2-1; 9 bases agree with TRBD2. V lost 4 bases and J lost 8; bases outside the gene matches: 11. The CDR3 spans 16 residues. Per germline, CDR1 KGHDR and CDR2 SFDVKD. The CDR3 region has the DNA TGTGCCACCAGTGACCATGGACTAGCGACCTCTGATGAGCAGTTCTTC. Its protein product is CATSDHGLATSDEQFF.

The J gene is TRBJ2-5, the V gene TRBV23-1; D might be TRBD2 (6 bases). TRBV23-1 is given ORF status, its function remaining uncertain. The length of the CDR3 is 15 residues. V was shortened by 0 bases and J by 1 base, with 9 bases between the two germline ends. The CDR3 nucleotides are TGCGCCAGCAGTCAATCGGAGGGGAGCCAAGAGACCCAGTACTTC. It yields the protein CASSQSEGSQETQYF.

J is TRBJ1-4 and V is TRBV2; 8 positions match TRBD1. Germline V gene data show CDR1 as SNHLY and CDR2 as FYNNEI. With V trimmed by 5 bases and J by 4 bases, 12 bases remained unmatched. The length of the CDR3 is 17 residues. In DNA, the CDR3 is TGTGCCAGCAGTCCCTCGGACAGGGCCCGAGGTAATGAAAAACTGTTTTTT. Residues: CASSPSDRARGNEKLFF.

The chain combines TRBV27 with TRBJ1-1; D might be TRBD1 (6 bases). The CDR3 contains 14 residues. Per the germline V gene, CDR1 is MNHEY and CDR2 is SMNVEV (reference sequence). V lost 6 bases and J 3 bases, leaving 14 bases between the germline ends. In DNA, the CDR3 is TGTGCCAGCAGCCCGGGGGGGCGCTACACTGAAGCTTTCTTT. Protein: CASSPGGRYTEAFF.

CDR3 bases: TGCGCCAGCAGCCAGCAATTTCCCGGGACAAATGGCTACACCTTC. This encodes CASSQQFPGTNGYTF. The chain has TRBV4-3 and TRBJ1-2, with D perhaps TRBD1 (6 bases). The germline V and J ends were trimmed by 3 bases and 6 bases, with 17 bases remaining between them. The CDR3 extends over 15 amino acids. Germline V gives CDR1 LGHNA, CDR2 YSLEER.

The CDR3 DNA is TGCACCACCTCCGGGACTAGCGACAATGAGCAGTTCTTC. Protein product: CTTSGTSDNEQFF. The chain is built from TRBV29-1 and TRBJ2-1, with TRBD2 identical over 10 bases. The CDR3 extends over 13 amino acids. Looked up from germline, CDR1 is SQVTM and CDR2 is ANQGSEA.

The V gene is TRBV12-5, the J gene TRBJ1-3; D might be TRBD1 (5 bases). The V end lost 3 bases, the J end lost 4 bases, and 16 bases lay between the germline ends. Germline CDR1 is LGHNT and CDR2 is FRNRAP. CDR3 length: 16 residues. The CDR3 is CASGFAPRELGNTIYF. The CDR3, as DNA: TGTGCTAGTGGTTTTGCCCCCAGGGAATTAGGAAACACCATATATTTT.

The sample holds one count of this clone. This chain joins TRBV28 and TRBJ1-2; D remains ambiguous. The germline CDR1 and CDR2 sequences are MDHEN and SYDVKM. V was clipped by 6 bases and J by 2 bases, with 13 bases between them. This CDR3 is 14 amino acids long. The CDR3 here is CASSPSGANYGYTF. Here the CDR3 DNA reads TGTGCCAGCAGCCCCAGCGGAGCAAACTATGGCTACACCTTC.

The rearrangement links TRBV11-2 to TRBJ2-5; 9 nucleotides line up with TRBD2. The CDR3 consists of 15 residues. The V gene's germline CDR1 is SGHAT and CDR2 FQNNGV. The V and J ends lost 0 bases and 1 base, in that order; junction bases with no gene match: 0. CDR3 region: CASSLELAGQETQYF. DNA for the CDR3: TGTGCCAGCAGCTTAGAACTAGCGGGCCAAGAGACCCAGTACTTC.

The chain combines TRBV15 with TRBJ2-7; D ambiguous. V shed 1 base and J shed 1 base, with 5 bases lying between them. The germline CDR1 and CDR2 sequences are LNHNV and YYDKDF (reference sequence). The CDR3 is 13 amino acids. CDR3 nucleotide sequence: TGTGCCACCAGCAGAGTCGTTTCCTACGAGCAGTACTTC. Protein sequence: CATSRVVSYEQYF. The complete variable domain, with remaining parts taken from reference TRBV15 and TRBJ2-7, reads DAMVIQNPRYQVTQFGKPVTLSCSQTLNHNVMYWYQQKSSQAPKLLFHYYDKDFNNEADTPDNFQSRRPNTSFCFLDIRSPGLGDTAMYLCATSRVVSYEQYFGPGTRLTVT.

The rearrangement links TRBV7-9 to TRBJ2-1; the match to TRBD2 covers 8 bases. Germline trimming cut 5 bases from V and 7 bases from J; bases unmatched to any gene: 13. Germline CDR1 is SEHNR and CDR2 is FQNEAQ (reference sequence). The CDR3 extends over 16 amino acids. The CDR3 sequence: CASSPKGAGEVNEQFF. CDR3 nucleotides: TGTGCCAGCAGCCCCAAGGGAGCGGGAGAGGTAAATGAGCAGTTCTTC.

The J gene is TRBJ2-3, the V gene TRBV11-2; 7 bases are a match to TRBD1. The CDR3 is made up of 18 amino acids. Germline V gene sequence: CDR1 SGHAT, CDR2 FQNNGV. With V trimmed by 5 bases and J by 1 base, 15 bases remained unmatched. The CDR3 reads CASSPLYGTVLRTDTQYF. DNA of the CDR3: TGTGCCAGCAGCCCCCTCTACGGGACAGTTTTACGCACAGATACGCAGTATTTT.

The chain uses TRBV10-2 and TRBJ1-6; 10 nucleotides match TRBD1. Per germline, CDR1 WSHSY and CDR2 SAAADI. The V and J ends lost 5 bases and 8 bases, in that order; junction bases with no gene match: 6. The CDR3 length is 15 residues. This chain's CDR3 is CASSFGTGVDSPLHF. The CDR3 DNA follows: TGCGCCAGCAGTTTCGGGACAGGGGTTGATTCACCCCTCCACTTT.

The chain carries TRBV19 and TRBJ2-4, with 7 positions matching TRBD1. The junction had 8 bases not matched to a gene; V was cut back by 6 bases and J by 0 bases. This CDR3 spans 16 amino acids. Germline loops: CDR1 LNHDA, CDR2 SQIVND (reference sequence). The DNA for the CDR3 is TGTGCCAGTAGACGGGACAGTTCTTTAGCCAAAAACATTCAGTACTTC. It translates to CASRRDSSLAKNIQYF. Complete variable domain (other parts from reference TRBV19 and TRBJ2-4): DGGITQSPKYLFRKEGQNVTLSCEQNLNHDAMYWYRQDPGQGLRLIYYSQIVNDFQKGDIAEGYSVSREKKESFPLTVTSAQKNPTAFYLCASRRDSSLAKNIQYFGAGTRLSVL.

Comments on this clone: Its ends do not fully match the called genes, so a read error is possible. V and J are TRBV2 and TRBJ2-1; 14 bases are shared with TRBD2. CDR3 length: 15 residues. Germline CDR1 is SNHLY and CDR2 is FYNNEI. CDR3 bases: TGTGCCACCAGTGCAGGGACTAGCGGGAGAGGTGAGCAGTTCTTC. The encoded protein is CATSAGTSGRGEQFF.

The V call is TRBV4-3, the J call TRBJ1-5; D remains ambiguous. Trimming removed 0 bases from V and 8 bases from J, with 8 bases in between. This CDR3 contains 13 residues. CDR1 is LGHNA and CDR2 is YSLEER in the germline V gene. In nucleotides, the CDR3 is TGCGCCAGCAGCCAAGATTTACAGAAGCCCCAGCATTTT. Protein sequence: CASSQDLQKPQHF.

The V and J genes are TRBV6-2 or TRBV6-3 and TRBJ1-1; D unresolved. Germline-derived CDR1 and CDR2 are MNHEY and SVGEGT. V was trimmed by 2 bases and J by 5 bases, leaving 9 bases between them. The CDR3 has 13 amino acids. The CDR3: CASSYHGKTEAFF. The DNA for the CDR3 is TGTGCCAGCAGTTACCACGGGAAGACTGAAGCTTTCTTT.

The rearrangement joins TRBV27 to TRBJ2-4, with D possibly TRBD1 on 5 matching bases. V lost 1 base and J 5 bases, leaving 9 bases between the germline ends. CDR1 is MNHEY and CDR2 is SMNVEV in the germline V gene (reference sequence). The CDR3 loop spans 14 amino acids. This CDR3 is CASSLWGGQNIQYF. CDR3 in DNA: TGTGCCAGCAGTTTATGGGGCGGCCAAAACATTCAGTACTTC.

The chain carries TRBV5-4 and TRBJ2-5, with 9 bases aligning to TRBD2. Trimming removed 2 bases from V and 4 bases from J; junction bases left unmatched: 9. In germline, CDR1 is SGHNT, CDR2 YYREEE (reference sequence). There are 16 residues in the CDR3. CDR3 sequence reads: CASSLGGGAVVETQYF. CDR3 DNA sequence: TGTGCCAGCAGCTTAGGCGGGGGGGCTGTCGTAGAGACCCAGTACTTC.

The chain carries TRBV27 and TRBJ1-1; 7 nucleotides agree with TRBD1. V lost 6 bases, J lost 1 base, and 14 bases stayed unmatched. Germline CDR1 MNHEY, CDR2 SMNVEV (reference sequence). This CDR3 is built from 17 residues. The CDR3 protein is CASRLLGQVAENTEAFF. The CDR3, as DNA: TGTGCCAGCAGACTCCTCGGACAGGTGGCCGAGAACACTGAAGCTTTCTTT.

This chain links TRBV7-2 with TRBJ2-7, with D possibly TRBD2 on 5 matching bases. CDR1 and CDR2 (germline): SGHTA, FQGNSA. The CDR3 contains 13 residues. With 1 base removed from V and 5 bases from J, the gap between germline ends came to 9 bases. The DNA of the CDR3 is TGTGCCAGCAGCTTAGAACGGGGTGACGAGCAGTACTTC. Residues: CASSLERGDEQYF.

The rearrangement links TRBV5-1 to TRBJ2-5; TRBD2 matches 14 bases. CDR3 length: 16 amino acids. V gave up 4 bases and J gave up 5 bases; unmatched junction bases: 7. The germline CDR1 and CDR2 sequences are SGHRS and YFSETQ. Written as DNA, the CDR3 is TGCGCCAGCAGCCAGACTAGCGGGAGGGCCCGGGAGACCCAGTACTTC. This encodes CASSQTSGRARETQYF. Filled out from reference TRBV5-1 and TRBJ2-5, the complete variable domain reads KAGVTQTPRYLIKTRGQQVTLSCSPISGHRSVSWYQQTPGQGLQFLFEYFSETQRNKGNFPGRFSGRQFSNSRSEMNVSTLELGDSALYLCASSQTSGRARETQYFGPGTRLLVL.

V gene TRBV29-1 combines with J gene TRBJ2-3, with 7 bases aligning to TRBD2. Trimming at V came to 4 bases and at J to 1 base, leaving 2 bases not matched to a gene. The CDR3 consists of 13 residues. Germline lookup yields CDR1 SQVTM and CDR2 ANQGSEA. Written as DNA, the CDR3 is TGCAGCGTTGCTCGGGGGGGCACAGATACGCAGTATTTT. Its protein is CSVARGGTDTQYF.

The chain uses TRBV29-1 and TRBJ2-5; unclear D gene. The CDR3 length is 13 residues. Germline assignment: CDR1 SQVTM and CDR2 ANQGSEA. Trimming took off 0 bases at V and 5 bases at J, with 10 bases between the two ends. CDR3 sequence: CSVEETWAETQYF. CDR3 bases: TGCAGCGTTGAAGAAACGTGGGCCGAGACCCAGTACTTC.

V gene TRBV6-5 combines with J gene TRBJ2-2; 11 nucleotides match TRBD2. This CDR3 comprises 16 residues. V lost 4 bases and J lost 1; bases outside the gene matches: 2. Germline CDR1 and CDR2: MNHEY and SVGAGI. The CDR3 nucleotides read TGTGCCAGCAGTTGGGGACTAGCGGTGAACACCGGGGAGCTGTTTTTT. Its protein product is CASSWGLAVNTGELFF.

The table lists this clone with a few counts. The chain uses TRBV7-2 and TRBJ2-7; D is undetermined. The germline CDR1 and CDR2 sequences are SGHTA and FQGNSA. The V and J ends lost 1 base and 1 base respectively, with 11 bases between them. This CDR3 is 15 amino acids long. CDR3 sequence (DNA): TGTGCCAGCAGCTTAGTCGCCGGTCTTTCCTACGAGCAGTACTTC. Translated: CASSLVAGLSYEQYF.

CDR3 residues: CASTVGGTYGQETQYF. As DNA, the CDR3 is TGTGCCAGCACCGTGGGGGGGACATACGGTCAAGAGACCCAGTACTTC. The V call is TRBV9, the J call TRBJ2-5; tentatively, D is TRBD2 (7 bases). V lost 6 bases and J lost 2, with 20 bases in between. Germline CDR1 and CDR2: SGDLS and YYNGEE. CDR3 size: 16 residues.

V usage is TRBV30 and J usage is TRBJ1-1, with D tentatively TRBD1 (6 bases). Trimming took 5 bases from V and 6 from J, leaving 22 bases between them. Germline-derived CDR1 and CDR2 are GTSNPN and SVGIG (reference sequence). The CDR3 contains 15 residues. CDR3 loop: CAWVGGGGRCAEAFF. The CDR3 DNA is TGTGCCTGGGTCGGCGGGGGGGGCAGGTGCGCTGAAGCTTTCTTT.

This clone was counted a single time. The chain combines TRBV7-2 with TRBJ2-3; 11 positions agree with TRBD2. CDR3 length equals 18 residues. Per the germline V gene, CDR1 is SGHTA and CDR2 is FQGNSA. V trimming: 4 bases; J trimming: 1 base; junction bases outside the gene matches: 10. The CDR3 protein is CASSSPSGGTPGTDTQYF. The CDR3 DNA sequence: TGTGCCAGCAGCTCTCCTAGCGGGGGGACGCCTGGCACAGATACGCAGTATTTT.

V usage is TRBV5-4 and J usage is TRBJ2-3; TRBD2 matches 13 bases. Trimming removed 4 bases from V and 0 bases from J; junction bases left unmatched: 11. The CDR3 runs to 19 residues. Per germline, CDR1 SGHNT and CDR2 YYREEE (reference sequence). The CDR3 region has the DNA TGTGCCAGCAGCAAGGGTCGACTAGCGGGGGGCCCTAGCACAGATACGCAGTATTTT. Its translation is CASSKGRLAGGPSTDTQYF.